This T cell receptor beta chain stems from a study of blood T cell repertoires in COVID-19. This clone was counted a single time. Recruits, aged 18 to 89 years, lived in roughly 22 US areas. Here immunoSEQ multiplex PCR was the method, and the copy in TCRdb shows in-frame clones only, minus some. The profile shows some 230,000 clones, approximately 80% of them singletons. CDR3 length equals 18 residues. Germline CDR1 MNHEY, CDR2 SMNVEV (reference sequence). Trimming took off 0 bases at V and 4 bases at J, with 20 bases between the two ends. This sequence joins TRBV27 and TRBJ2-3, with a possible D match to TRBD1 (6 bases). The sequencing sample was made of PBMCs or T cells enriched from blood (not recorded which). This receptor was identified in a man aged 35-49 years who had recovered from COVID-19. CDR3 residues: CASSLSPGAGVTADTQYF. CDR3 sequence (DNA): TGTGCCAGCAGTTTATCCCCCGGCGCAGGGGTGACGGCAGATACGCAGTATTTT.